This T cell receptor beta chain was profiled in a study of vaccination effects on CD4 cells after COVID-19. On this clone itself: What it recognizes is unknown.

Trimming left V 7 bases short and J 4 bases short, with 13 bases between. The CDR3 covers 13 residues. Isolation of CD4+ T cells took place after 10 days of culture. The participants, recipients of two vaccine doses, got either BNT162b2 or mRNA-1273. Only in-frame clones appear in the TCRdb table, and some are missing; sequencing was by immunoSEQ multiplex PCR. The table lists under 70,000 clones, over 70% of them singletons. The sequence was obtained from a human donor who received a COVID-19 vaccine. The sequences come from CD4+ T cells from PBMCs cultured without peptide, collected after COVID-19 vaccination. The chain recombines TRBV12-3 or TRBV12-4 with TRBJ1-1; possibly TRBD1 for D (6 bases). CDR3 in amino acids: CASIRTDGTEAFF. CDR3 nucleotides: TGTGCCAGCATTAGGACAGACGGCACTGAAGCTTTCTTT.